Included here is one TCR beta chain sequence, with context. The antigen is undetermined. The data originate from a study of cytomegalovirus exposure and HLA in healthy donors. Study-level findings and limits: Earlier findings revealed that most TCR beta V segments proved productive either about 90% or about 30% of the time. Common viral pathogens were later found to be apparently linked to several of the most significant clusters. The study carried out a later analysis of TCR beta sequences. It associated some 17,000 of them with specific HLA alleles at a false discovery rate of 0.05.

Donors likely had unrecorded immune exposures despite being nominally healthy when sampled. The PCR made use of 60 Vbeta and 13 Jbeta primers. Data came from immunoSEQ multiplex PCR; TCRdb stores just in-frame clones and leaves some out. The table has approximately 190,000 clones, roughly 85% seen once. Germline CDR1 reads SQVTM; CDR2 reads ANQGSEA. The V segment lost 3 bases and the J segment 11 bases; nucleotides outside the gene matches: 1. The CDR3 runs to 12 residues. Sequenced material: PBMCs. The rearrangement links TRBV29-1 to TRBJ2-7; 16 bases agree with TRBD2. This receptor was obtained from a woman under 30 in good health and CMV-seronegative. CDR3 sequence: CSVEGLAGGEYF. The DNA of the CDR3 is TGCAGCGTTGAGGGACTAGCGGGAGGGGAGTACTTC.